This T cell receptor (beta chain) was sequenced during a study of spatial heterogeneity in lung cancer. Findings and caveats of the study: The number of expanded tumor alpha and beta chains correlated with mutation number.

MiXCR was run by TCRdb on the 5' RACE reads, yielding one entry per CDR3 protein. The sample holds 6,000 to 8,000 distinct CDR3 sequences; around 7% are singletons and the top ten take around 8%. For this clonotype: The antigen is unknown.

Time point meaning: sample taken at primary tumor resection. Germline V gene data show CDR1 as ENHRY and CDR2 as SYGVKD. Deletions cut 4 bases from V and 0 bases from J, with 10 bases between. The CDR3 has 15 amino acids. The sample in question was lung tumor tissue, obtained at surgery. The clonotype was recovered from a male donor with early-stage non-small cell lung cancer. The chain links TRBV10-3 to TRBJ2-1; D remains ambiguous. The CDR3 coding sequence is TGTGCCATCAGTGCCAGCCTAGGCTCCTACAATGAGCAGTTCTTC. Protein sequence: CAISASLGSYNEQFF.